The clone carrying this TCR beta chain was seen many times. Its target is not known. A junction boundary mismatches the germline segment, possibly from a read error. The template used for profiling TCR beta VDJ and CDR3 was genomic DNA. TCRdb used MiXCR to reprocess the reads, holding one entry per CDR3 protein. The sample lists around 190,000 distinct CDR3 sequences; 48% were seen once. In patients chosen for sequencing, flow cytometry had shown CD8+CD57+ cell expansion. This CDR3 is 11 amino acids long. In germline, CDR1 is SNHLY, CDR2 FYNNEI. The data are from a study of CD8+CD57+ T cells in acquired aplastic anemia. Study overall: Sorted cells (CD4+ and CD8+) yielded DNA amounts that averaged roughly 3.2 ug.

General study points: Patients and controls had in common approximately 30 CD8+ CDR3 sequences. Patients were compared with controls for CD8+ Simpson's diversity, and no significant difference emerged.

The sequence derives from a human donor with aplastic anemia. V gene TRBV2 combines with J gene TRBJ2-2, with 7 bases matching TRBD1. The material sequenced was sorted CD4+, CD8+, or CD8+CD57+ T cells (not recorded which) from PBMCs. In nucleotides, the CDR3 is TGTGCCAGCAGTTCCACAGGGGAACTGTTTTTT. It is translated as CASSSTGELFF.